This T cell receptor beta chain was obtained from a study of immune evolution from preneoplasia to lung adenocarcinoma. Study-wide results and limits: From normal lung to invasive adenocarcinoma, top clone frequencies appeared to decrease.

Produced via immunoSEQ multiplex PCR; TCRdb's table is partial and in-frame only. The table lists approximately 4,900 clones, 78% of them singletons. Trimming took 5 bases from V and 5 from J, leaving 10 bases between them. Germline V gene lookup returns CDR1 SGHTA and CDR2 FQGNSA. The CDR3 sequence is 13 residues long. A remark on this clone: Its antigen is not identified.

Patient tissue came from resections in Japan or China, 2014–2017. Two lung cancer pathologists independently confirmed each histologic diagnosis. Sequenced input: FFPE normal lung tissue adjacent to the tumor. V and J are TRBV7-2 and TRBJ2-1; D gene ambiguous. The sequence derives from a person aged 50 or older with lung adenocarcinoma. CDR3 sequence: CASSAYIDNEQFF. Written as DNA, the CDR3 is TGTGCCAGCAGCGCCTACATAGACAATGAGCAGTTCTTC.